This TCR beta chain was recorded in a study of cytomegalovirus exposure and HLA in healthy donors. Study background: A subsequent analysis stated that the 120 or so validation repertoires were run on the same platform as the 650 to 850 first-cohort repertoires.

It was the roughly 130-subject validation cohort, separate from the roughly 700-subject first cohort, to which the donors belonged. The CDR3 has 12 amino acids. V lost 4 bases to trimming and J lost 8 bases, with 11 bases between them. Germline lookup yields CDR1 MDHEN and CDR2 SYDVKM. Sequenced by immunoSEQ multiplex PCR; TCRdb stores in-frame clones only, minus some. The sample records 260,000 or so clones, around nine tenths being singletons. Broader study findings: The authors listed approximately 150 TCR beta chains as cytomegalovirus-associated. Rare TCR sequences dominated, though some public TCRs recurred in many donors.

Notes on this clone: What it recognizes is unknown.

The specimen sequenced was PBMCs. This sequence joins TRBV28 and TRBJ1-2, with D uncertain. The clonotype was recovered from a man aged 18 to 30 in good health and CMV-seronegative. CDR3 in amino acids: CASSSARSGYTF. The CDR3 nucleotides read TGTGCCAGCAGTTCAGCGAGAAGCGGCTACACCTTC.